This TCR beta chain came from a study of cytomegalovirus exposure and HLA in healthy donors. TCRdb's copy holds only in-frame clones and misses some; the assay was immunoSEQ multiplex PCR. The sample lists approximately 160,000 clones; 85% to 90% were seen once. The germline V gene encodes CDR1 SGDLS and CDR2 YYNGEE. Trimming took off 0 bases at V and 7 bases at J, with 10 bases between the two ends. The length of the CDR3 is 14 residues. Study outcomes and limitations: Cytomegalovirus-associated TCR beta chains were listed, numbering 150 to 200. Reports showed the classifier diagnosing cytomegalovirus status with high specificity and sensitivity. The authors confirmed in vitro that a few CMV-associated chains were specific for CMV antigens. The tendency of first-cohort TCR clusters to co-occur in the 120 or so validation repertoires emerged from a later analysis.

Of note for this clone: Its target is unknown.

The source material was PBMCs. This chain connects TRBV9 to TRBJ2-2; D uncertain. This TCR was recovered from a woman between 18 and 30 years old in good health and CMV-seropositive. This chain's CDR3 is CASSVVADLGELFF. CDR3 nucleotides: TGTGCCAGCAGCGTAGTGGCGGATCTCGGGGAGCTGTTTTTT.